This entry concerns a single TCR beta chain. Libraries were prepared by immunoSEQ multiplex PCR; TCRdb keeps only in-frame clonotypes and omits some of them. The sample has about 45,000 clones, around 80% seen once. These data are taken from a study of OX40 agonist ivuxolimab in advanced cancers. The investigators sampled blood at baseline, at cycle 4 day 1, and at cycle 7 day 1. The V gene's germline CDR1 is SGHRS and CDR2 YFSETQ. Trimming cost V 3 bases and J 4 bases; bases outside gene matches: 7. The CDR3 consists of 15 residues. The V call is TRBV5-1, the J call TRBJ1-1, with TRBD1 matching over 9 bases. This clonotype was obtained from an adult with an advanced solid tumor such as melanoma, head and neck, liver or kidney cancer. Sequenced here: CD4+ or CD8+ T cells sorted from blood, sampled in a trial of the OX40 agonist ivuxolimab. For the CDR3, the DNA is TGCGCCAGCAGCTCGGGACAGGGTAAGATCACTGAAGCTTTCTTT. This gives the protein CASSSGQGKITEAFF.